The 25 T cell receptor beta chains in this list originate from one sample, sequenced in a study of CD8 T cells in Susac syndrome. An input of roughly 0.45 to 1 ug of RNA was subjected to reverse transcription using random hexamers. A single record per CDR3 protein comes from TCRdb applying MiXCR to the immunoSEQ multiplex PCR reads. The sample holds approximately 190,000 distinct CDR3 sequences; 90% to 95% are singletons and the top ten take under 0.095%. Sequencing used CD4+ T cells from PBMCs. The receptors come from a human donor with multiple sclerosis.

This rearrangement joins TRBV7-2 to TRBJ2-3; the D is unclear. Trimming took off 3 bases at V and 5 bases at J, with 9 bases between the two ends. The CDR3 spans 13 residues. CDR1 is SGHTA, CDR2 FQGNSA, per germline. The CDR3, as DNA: TGTGCCAGCAGCTTTAAGTTGAAAGATACGCAGTATTTT. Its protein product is CASSFKLKDTQYF.

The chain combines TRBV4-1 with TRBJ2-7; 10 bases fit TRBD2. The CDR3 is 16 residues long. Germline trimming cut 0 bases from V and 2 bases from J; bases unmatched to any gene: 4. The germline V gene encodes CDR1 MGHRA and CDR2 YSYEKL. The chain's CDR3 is CASSQDPSGRAYEQYF. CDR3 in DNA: TGCGCCAGCAGCCAAGATCCCAGCGGGAGGGCCTACGAGCAGTACTTC.

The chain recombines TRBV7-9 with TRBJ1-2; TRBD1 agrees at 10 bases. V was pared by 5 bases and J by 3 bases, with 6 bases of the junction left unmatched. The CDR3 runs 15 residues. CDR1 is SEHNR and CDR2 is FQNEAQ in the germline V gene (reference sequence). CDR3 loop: CASSPGTGAYYGYTF. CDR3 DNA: TGTGCCAGCAGCCCCGGGACAGGGGCTTACTATGGCTACACCTTC.

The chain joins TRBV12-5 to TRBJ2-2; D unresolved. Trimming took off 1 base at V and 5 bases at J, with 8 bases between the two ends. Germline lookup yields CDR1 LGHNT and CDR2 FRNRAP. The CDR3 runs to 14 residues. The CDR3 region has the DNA TGTGCTAGTGGTTTGGACAGATTGACCGGGGAGCTGTTTTTT. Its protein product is CASGLDRLTGELFF. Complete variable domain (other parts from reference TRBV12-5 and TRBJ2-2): DARVTQTPRHKVTEMGQEVTMRCQPILGHNTVFWYRQTMMQGLELLAYFRNRAPLDDSGMPKDRFSAEMPDATLATLKIQPSEPRDSAVYFCASGLDRLTGELFFGEGSRLTVL.

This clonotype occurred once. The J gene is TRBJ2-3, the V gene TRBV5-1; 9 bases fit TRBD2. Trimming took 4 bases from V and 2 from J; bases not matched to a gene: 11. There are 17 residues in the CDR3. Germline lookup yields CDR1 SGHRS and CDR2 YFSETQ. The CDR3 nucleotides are TGCGCCAGCAGCCCCGGGACTAGCCACACCCTCACAGATACGCAGTATTTT. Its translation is CASSPGTSHTLTDTQYF.

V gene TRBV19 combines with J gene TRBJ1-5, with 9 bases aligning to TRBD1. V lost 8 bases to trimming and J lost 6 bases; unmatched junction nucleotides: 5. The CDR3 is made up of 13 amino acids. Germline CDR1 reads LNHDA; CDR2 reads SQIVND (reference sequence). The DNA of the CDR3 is TGTGCCAGTGGACAGGGGCGGGTTCAGCCCCAGCATTTT. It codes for CASGQGRVQPQHF.

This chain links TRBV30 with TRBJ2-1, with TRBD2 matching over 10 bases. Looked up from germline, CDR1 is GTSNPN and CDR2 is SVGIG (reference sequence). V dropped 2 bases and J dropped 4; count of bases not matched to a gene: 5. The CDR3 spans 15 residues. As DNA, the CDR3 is TGTGCCTGGAGTCGCCTAGCGGGAGTTTACAATGAGCAGTTCTTC. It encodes CAWSRLAGVYNEQFF.

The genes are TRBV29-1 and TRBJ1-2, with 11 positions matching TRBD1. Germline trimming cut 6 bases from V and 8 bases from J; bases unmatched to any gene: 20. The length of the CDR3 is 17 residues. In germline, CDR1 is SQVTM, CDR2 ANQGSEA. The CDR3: CSVHFPGQGALGQGYTF. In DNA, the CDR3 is TGCAGCGTCCATTTCCCAGGACAGGGGGCTTTAGGACAGGGCTACACCTTC.

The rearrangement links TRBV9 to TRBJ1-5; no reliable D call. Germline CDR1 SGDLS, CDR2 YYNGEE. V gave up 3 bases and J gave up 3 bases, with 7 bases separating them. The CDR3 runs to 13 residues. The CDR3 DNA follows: TGTGCCAGCAGCGGGGAGGTCAATCAGCCCCAGCATTTT. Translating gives CASSGEVNQPQHF. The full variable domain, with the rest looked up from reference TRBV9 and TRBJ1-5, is DSGVTQTPKHLITATGQRVTLRCSPRSGDLSVYWYQQSLDQGLQFLIQYYNGEERAKGNILERFSAQQFPDLHSELNLSSLELGDSALYFCASSGEVNQPQHFGDGTRLSIL.

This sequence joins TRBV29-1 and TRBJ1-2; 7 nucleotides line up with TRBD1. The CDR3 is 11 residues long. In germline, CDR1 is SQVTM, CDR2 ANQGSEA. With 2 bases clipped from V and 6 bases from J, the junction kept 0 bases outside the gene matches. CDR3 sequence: CSVEQGDGYTF. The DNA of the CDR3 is TGCAGCGTTGAACAGGGGGATGGCTACACCTTC. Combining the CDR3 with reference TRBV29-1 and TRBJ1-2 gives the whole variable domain SAVISQKPSRDICQRGTSLTIQCQVDSQVTMMFWYRQQPGQSLTLIATANQGSEATYESGFVIDKFPISRPNLTFSTLTVSNMSPEDSSIYLCSVEQGDGYTFGSGTRLTVV.

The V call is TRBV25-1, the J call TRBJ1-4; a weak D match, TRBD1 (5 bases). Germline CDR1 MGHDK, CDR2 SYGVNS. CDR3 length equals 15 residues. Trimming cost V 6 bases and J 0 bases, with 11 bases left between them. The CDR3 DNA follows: TGTGCCAGCAGCAGGGAGTCCACAACTAATGAAAAACTGTTTTTT. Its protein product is CASSRESTTNEKLFF.

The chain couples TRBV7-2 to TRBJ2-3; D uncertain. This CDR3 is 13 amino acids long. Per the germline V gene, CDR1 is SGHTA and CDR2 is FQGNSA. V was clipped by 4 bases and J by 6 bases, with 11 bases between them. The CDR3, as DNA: TGTGCCAGCAGCTCAGGCCCGGTGGATACGCAGTATTTT. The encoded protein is CASSSGPVDTQYF.

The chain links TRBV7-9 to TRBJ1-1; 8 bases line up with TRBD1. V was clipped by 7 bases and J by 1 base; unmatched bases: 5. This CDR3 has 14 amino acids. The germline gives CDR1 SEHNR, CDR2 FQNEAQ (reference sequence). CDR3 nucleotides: TGTGCCAGCACCGAGGACAGGGCGAACACTGAAGCTTTCTTT. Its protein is CASTEDRANTEAFF.

The CDR3 coding sequence is TGTGCCTGGAGGGACAGATACAATGAGCAGTTCTTC. The encoded protein is CAWRDRYNEQFF. The rearrangement joins TRBV30 to TRBJ2-1; D possibly corresponds to TRBD1 (6 bases). Per the germline V gene, CDR1 is GTSNPN and CDR2 is SVGIG (reference sequence). V was pared by 3 bases and J by 4 bases, with 7 bases between. This CDR3 spans 12 amino acids. Full variable domain (outside the CDR3, taken from reference TRBV30 and TRBJ2-1): SQTIHQWPATLVQPVGSPLSLECTVEGTSNPNLYWYRQAAGRGLQLLFYSVGIGQISSEVPQNLSASRPQDRQFILSSKKLLLSDSGFYLCAWRDRYNEQFFGPGTRLTVL.

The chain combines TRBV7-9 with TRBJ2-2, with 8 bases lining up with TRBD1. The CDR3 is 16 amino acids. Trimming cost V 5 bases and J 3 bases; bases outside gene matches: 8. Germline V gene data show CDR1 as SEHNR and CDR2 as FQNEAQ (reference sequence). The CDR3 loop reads CASSPRTGTDTGELFF. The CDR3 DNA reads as TGTGCCAGCAGCCCCCGGACAGGGACGGACACCGGGGAGCTGTTTTTT.

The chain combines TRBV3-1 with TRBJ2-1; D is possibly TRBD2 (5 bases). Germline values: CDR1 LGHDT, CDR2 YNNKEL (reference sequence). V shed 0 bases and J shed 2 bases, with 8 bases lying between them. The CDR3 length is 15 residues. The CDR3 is CASSQDTGTYNEQFF. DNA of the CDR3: TGTGCCAGCAGCCAAGATACCGGGACCTACAATGAGCAGTTCTTC.

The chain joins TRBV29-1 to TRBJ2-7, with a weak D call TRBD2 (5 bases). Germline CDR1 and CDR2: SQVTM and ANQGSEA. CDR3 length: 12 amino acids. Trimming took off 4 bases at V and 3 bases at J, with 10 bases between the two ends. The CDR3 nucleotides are TGCAGCGTTGGGGAGCTGGACTACGAGCAGTACTTC. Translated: CSVGELDYEQYF.

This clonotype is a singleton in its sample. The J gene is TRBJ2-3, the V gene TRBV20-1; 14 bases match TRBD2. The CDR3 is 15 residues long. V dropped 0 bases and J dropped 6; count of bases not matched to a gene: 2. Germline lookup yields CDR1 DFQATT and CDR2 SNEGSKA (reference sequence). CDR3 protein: CSARDRTSGGDTQYF. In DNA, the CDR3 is TGCAGTGCTAGAGATCGGACTAGCGGGGGGGATACGCAGTATTTT.

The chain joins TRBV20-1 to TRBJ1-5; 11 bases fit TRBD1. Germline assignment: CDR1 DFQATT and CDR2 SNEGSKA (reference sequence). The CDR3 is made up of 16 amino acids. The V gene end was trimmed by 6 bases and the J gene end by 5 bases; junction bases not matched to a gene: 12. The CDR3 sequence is CSASDRGPRGDQPQHF. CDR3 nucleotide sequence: TGCAGTGCCTCGGACAGGGGGCCCCGAGGAGATCAGCCCCAGCATTTT.

The CDR3 sequence: CAWSAPGWDNEKLFF. The CDR3 coding sequence is TGTGCCTGGAGTGCTCCTGGGTGGGATAATGAAAAACTGTTTTTT. The gene calls are TRBV30 and TRBJ1-4; D is unclear. This CDR3 has 15 residues. Germline lookup yields CDR1 GTSNPN and CDR2 SVGIG (reference sequence). The V gene lost 1 base and the J gene lost 4 bases, with 13 bases spanning the gap. The full variable domain, completed using reference TRBV30 and TRBJ1-4, is SQTIHQWPATLVQPVGSPLSLECTVEGTSNPNLYWYRQAAGRGLQLLFYSVGIGQISSEVPQNLSASRPQDRQFILSSKKLLLSDSGFYLCAWSAPGWDNEKLFFGSGTQLSVL.

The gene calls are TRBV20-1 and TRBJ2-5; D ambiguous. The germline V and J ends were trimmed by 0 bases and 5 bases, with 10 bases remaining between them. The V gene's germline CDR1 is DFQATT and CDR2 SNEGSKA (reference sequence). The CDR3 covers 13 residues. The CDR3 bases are TGCAGTGCTAGAGATGGGGATCATGAGACCCAGTACTTC. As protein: CSARDGDHETQYF.

As DNA, the CDR3 is TGTGCCAGCGGGTCTTGGGATGAGCAGTTCTTC. Protein product: CASGSWDEQFF. The V call is TRBV2, the J call TRBJ2-1; D gene uncertain. Trimming took off 8 bases at V and 8 bases at J, with 10 bases between the two ends. This CDR3 spans 11 amino acids. Per germline, CDR1 SNHLY and CDR2 FYNNEI.

This CDR3 is CATQAGGSGANVLTF. CDR3 bases: TGTGCCACCCAGGCGGGGGGGTCCGGGGCCAACGTCCTGACTTTC. This chain links TRBV24-1 with TRBJ2-6; 9 nucleotides align to TRBD2. Germline values: CDR1 KGHDR, CDR2 SFDVKD. The trim removed 9 bases at V and 4 bases at J, leaving 6 bases unmatched. This CDR3 is built from 15 residues.

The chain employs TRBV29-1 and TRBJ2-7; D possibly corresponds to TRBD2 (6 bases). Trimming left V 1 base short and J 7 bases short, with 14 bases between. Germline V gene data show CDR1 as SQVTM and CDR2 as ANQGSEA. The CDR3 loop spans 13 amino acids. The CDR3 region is CSVEGPGLGEQYF. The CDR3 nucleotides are TGCAGCGTTGAAGGACCGGGACTGGGGGAGCAGTACTTC.

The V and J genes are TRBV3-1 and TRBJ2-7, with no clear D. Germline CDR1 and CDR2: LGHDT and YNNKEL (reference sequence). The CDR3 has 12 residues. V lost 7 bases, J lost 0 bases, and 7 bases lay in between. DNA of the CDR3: TGTGCCAGCATCAGCGCCTCCTACGAGCAGTACTTC. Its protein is CASISASYEQYF.